There are a few counts of the clone carrying this T cell receptor beta chain. What it binds is unknown. These data belong to a study of blood T cells in healthy people across ages. Study observations and caveats: The study found TCR beta diversity correlated strongly with naive T cell percentage.

CDR1 is MNHEY, CDR2 SVGAGI, per germline. This CDR3 contains 14 residues. With 3 bases removed from V and 5 bases from J, the gap between germline ends came to 13 bases. The second PCR ran 7 to 11 cycles with a sample-barcoded 5' primer and J-beta primers. TCRdb itself ran the 5' RACE reads through MiXCR, one entry per CDR3 protein. Of about 800,000 distinct CDR3 sequences in the sample, about 25% were seen once. These sequences were also reported in another study, on T cells of mothers and their children.

The sequenced sample consisted of blood. The TCR was taken from a boy between 10 and 17 years old in good health. The chain recombines TRBV6-5 with TRBJ1-2; D is unclear. CDR3 region: CASSYEGSGYGYTF. The CDR3, as DNA: TGTGCCAGCAGTTATGAGGGTAGCGGGTATGGCTACACCTTC.